This TCR beta chain is from a study of T cell responses to AZD1222 COVID-19 vaccine. Study observations and caveats: Females made up more of the donors, who were largely white British, and clonal diversity may have come out too low. With dominance at 160-218 and 743-854, vaccine-associated CD4 TCRs spanned spike.

Concerning this clone: What it binds is not known.

Between the trimmed V and J ends, which lost 4 bases and 0 bases, there was a span of 11 bases. CDR3 size: 14 residues. Germline V lookup: CDR1 SGDLS, CDR2 YYNGEE. TCRdb's copy holds only in-frame clones and misses some; the assay was immunoSEQ multiplex PCR. Counted here are over 150,000 clones, about 90% occurring once; the ten biggest clones make up around 4.4%. The source was peripheral blood, collected on day 0 of MenACWY control vaccination. V gene TRBV9 combines with J gene TRBJ2-7; D possibly corresponds to TRBD1 (6 bases). The origin of this receptor is an adult in good health. The CDR3 coding sequence is TGTGCCAGCAGCAGAAGGGACACCTCCTACGAGCAGTACTTC. Its protein product is CASSRRDTSYEQYF.